The clone carrying this TCR beta chain was observed once. Its antigen is currently unknown. This sample was included in a study of a mutant IDH1 vaccine in newly diagnosed glioma. The sample's time point: week 23, last vaccination. Topical imiquimod was applied with each vaccine dose, which held 300 ug of mutant IDH1 20-mer peptide. Assay: immunoSEQ multiplex PCR; the TCRdb copy retains only in-frame clones and omits some. The sample records 25,000 to 30,000 clones, around 83% being singletons. V shed 6 bases and J 5 bases; nucleotides not matched to a gene: 7. This CDR3 has 15 residues. CDR1 and CDR2 (germline): SGHTA, FQGNSA.

The chain joins TRBV7-2 to TRBJ2-1; TRBD2 matches 10 bases. Sequences were derived from PBMCs, sampled from a glioma patient whose treatment included an IDH1 peptide vaccine. This sequence originates from a woman aged 30 to 39 with glioma. The CDR3 region has the DNA TGTGCCAGCAGTCAAGCTAGCGGGAGCCACAATGAGCAGTTCTTC. Protein sequence: CASSQASGSHNEQFF.